These 25 T cell receptor beta chains originate from one sample sequenced in a study of blood T cells in healthy people across ages. A second PCR of about 7 to 11 cycles used a sample-barcoded 5' primer and a J-beta primer mix. TCRdb passed the 5' RACE reads through MiXCR, listing each CDR3 protein once. Of roughly 860,000 distinct CDR3 sequences in the sample, 62% were seen once. The sample was blood. These receptor sequences come from a man aged 30 to 45 in good health.

There are a few counts of this clonotype. This chain links TRBV2 with TRBJ2-7; D gene unclear. Looked up from germline, CDR1 is SNHLY and CDR2 is FYNNEI. V was pared by 2 bases and J by 3 bases, with 8 bases between. CDR3 length equals 13 residues. CDR3: CASSERVLYEQYF. CDR3 coding DNA: TGTGCCAGCAGTGAACGCGTACTCTACGAGCAGTACTTC.

This chain connects TRBV20-1 to TRBJ2-3; TRBD2 agrees at 9 bases. J gave up 1 base and V 3 bases, and 5 bases lay outside the gene matches. The germline V gene has CDR1 DFQATT and CDR2 SNEGSKA (reference sequence). The CDR3 extends over 15 amino acids. The CDR3 here is CSASWLAGRTDTQYF. CDR3 DNA sequence: TGCAGTGCTAGTTGGCTAGCGGGGCGCACAGATACGCAGTATTTT.

The V call is TRBV2, the J call TRBJ2-1, with 8 bases that match TRBD2. CDR3 size: 16 residues. The V gene's germline CDR1 is SNHLY and CDR2 FYNNEI. The V and J ends lost 2 bases and 3 bases, in that order; junction bases with no gene match: 6. Here the CDR3 reads CASSEFAGGFYNEQFF. DNA of the CDR3: TGTGCCAGCAGTGAATTTGCGGGGGGCTTCTACAATGAGCAGTTCTTC.

This chain connects TRBV4-2 to TRBJ2-1; 7 bases match TRBD2. The V gene's germline CDR1 is LGHNA and CDR2 YNFKEQ. The CDR3 runs to 19 residues. Trimming at V came to 0 bases and at J to 6 bases, leaving 17 bases not matched to a gene. CDR3 sequence (DNA): TGTGCCAGCAGCCAAGAGGGGAGTAGCGGGTGGACACTATTCAATGAGCAGTTCTTC. It specifies CASSQEGSSGWTLFNEQFF.

This clonotype appeared a few times. The V call is TRBV20-1, the J call TRBJ2-1, with TRBD2 identical over 10 bases. Germline V gives CDR1 DFQATT, CDR2 SNEGSKA (reference sequence). This CDR3 has 15 amino acids. The V and J ends lost 6 bases and 8 bases, in that order; junction bases with no gene match: 13. The CDR3, as DNA: TGCAGTGCCAGGGCCTTTAGCGGGGGGATCGATGAGCAGTTCTTC. This gives the protein CSARAFSGGIDEQFF.

The chain employs TRBV20-1 and TRBJ2-7; D remains ambiguous. The CDR3 is 15 residues long. Trimming stripped 2 bases from V and 5 bases from J, with 19 bases between. In germline, CDR1 is DFQATT, CDR2 SNEGSKA (reference sequence). CDR3 nucleotides: TGCAGTGCTAGATTTGGGGAAACCCACACCAACGAGCAGTACTTC. Protein product: CSARFGETHTNEQYF.

The gene calls are TRBV2 and TRBJ2-1; a possible D gene is TRBD1 (6 bases). CDR1 SNHLY and CDR2 FYNNEI come from the germline V gene. The V and J ends lost 6 bases and 2 bases respectively, with 14 bases between them. The CDR3 runs to 15 residues. This CDR3 reads CASREGQLTYNEQFF. For the CDR3, the DNA is TGTGCCAGCAGAGAGGGACAATTGACCTACAATGAGCAGTTCTTC.

V is TRBV20-1 and J is TRBJ2-3, with a tentative D call TRBD2 (5 bases). V was trimmed by 4 bases and J by 4 bases, leaving 21 bases between them. CDR1 DFQATT and CDR2 SNEGSKA come from the germline V gene (reference sequence). The CDR3 spans 16 residues. CDR3 in DNA: TGCAGTGCTAAGAGAAAGCGGTCCTTTCGGGCAGATACGCAGTATTTT. Its translation is CSAKRKRSFRADTQYF.

The chain has TRBV7-2 and TRBJ1-5, with a possible D match to TRBD1 (5 bases). Germline V gene sequence: CDR1 SGHTA, CDR2 FQGNSA. There are 15 residues in the CDR3. The V gene lost 4 bases and the J gene lost 3 bases, with 13 bases spanning the gap. Here the CDR3 reads CASSSYRDDNQPQHF. In DNA form, the CDR3 reads TGTGCCAGCAGCTCATACCGGGACGACAATCAGCCCCAGCATTTT.

The chain links TRBV28 to TRBJ1-6, with TRBD1 matching 7 bases. Germline V gene lookup returns CDR1 MDHEN and CDR2 SYDVKM. The J segment lost 8 bases and the V segment lost 5 bases, leaving 9 bases of the junction unmatched. CDR3 length equals 15 residues. The CDR3 here is CASSLTGRRDSPLHF. CDR3 bases: TGTGCCAGCAGTCTGACAGGGAGGAGGGATTCACCCCTCCACTTT.

V gene TRBV6-2 or TRBV6-3 combines with J gene TRBJ2-3; weak D call: TRBD2 (5 bases). CDR3 length equals 14 residues. Germline V CDR1 and CDR2: MNHEY, SVGEGT. V lost 7 bases and J 0 bases, leaving 11 bases between the germline ends. Here the CDR3 DNA reads TGTGCCAGCAAACGGGGAACCAGCACAGATACGCAGTATTTT. This gives the protein CASKRGTSTDTQYF.

The V and J genes are TRBV9 and TRBJ2-3; TRBD1 aligns across 8 bases. This CDR3 has 14 residues. V lost 6 bases, J lost 4 bases, and 7 bases stayed unmatched. Germline lookup yields CDR1 SGDLS and CDR2 YYNGEE. CDR3 sequence (DNA): TGTGCCAGCACCGGACAGGGAGTCCCAGATACGCAGTATTTT. It yields the protein CASTGQGVPDTQYF.

The chain couples TRBV6-2 or TRBV6-3 to TRBJ2-6; TRBD2 matches at 12 bases. Germline V gives CDR1 MNHEY, CDR2 SVGEGT. V trimming: 6 bases; J trimming: 1 base; junction bases outside the gene matches: 7. The length of the CDR3 is 18 residues. DNA for the CDR3: TGTGCCAGCAGGGACGGACTAGCGGGGCAGTCTGGGGCCAACGTCCTGACTTTC. As protein: CASRDGLAGQSGANVLTF.

In this sample, this clonotype turned up once. The CDR3 nucleotides are TGTGCCAGCAGTGAATTGGTAGTGCAAGAGACCCAGTACTTC. Translated: CASSELVVQETQYF. J is TRBJ2-5 and V is TRBV2; unclear D gene. The CDR3 has 14 amino acids. V lost 2 bases and J lost 2, with 9 bases in between. Germline CDR1 is SNHLY and CDR2 is FYNNEI.

This sequence joins TRBV28 and TRBJ2-3; D assignment may be TRBD1 or TRBD2 (5 bases each). CDR1 is MDHEN and CDR2 is SYDVKM in the germline V gene. The CDR3 is made up of 16 amino acids. V lost 3 bases and J 5 bases, leaving 18 bases between the germline ends. CDR3 loop: CASSFTLRGAGDTQYF. The CDR3 DNA is TGTGCCAGCAGTTTTACCCTCAGAGGGGCAGGAGATACGCAGTATTTT.

The gene calls are TRBV20-1 and TRBJ2-3; D assignment may be TRBD1 or TRBD2 (6 bases each). Germline V lookup: CDR1 DFQATT, CDR2 SNEGSKA (reference sequence). The CDR3 is 13 residues long. The CDR3 DNA is TGCACGCTAGTAGGGACAACGTCGGGGGAAGAGTATTTT. This gives the protein CTLVGTTSGEEYF.

The chain combines TRBV4-2 with TRBJ2-1; TRBD2 aligns across 13 bases. Germline-derived CDR1 and CDR2 are LGHNA and YNFKEQ. The CDR3 is 18 amino acids. J was trimmed by 7 bases and V by 1 base; bases with no gene match: 10. CDR3 loop: CASSQVTSGRGIWNEQFF. The DNA of the CDR3 is TGTGCCAGCAGCCAAGTTACTAGCGGGAGGGGAATTTGGAATGAGCAGTTCTTC.

This clonotype showed up just a few times. The J gene is TRBJ2-7, the V gene TRBV6-5; tentative D call: TRBD1 (5 bases). V was pared by 1 base and J by 3 bases, with 16 bases between. This CDR3 spans 16 amino acids. Germline V CDR1 and CDR2: MNHEY, SVGAGI. CDR3: CASSYFARTKDYEQYF. CDR3 bases: TGTGCCAGCAGTTACTTCGCGAGGACAAAAGACTACGAGCAGTACTTC.

V gene TRBV15 combines with J gene TRBJ2-3; no firm D call. The germline V gene has CDR1 LNHNV and CDR2 YYDKDF (reference sequence). This CDR3 region has 14 residues. Deletions cut 0 bases from V and 4 bases from J, with 8 bases between. The CDR3 bases are TGTGCCACCAGCAGAGACGAAGGACCAGATACGCAGTATTTT. Encoded protein: CATSRDEGPDTQYF.

The chain uses TRBV15 and TRBJ2-2, with D uncertain. V was shortened by 5 bases and J by 1 base, with 5 bases between the two germline ends. This CDR3 has 13 amino acids. Germline V gene sequence: CDR1 LNHNV, CDR2 YYDKDF (reference sequence). Written as DNA, the CDR3 is TGTGCCACCAGCTGGAGGAACACCGGGGAGCTGTTTTTT. It encodes CATSWRNTGELFF.

The rearrangement links TRBV28 to TRBJ2-5, with TRBD1 identical over 7 bases. This CDR3 is 13 amino acids long. Germline CDR1 and CDR2: MDHEN and SYDVKM. The ends lost 2 bases at V and 4 bases at J; junction bases unmatched: 1. CDR3: CASSLNRGETQYF. DNA for the CDR3: TGTGCCAGCAGTTTAAACAGGGGAGAGACCCAGTACTTC.

This clonotype has only a few counts. J is TRBJ2-5 and V is TRBV4-3; D remains unclear. V was pared by 3 bases and J by 3 bases, with 14 bases between. Per germline, CDR1 LGHNA and CDR2 YSLEER. The CDR3 has 15 amino acids. The chain's CDR3 is CASSQAAVGKETQYF. The DNA for the CDR3 is TGCGCCAGCAGCCAGGCGGCGGTGGGTAAAGAGACCCAGTACTTC.

The CDR3: CGQGKNPYEQYF. The CDR3 DNA reads TGCGGTCAGGGGAAAAACCCCTACGAGCAGTACTTC. V is TRBV20-1 and J is TRBJ2-7, with D perhaps TRBD1 (6 bases). Germline lookup yields CDR1 DFQATT and CDR2 SNEGSKA (reference sequence). The length of the CDR3 is 12 residues.

This clonotype was counted a few times. The V and J genes are TRBV2 and TRBJ2-4; 8 bases align to TRBD1. Trimming removed 6 bases from V and 7 bases from J; junction bases left unmatched: 5. This CDR3 comprises 13 residues. Germline CDR1 and CDR2: SNHLY and FYNNEI. DNA for the CDR3: TGTGCCAGCAGGGGGACAGGAGAGAACATTCAGTACTTC. Protein sequence: CASRGTGENIQYF.

The chain joins TRBV20-1 to TRBJ1-5; D not resolved. The germline V and J ends were trimmed by 0 bases and 0 bases, with 9 bases remaining between them. The germline V gene encodes CDR1 DFQATT and CDR2 SNEGSKA (reference sequence). This CDR3 comprises 15 residues. This CDR3 reads CSARDVVGSNQPQHF. CDR3 in DNA: TGCAGTGCTAGAGATGTCGTCGGTAGCAATCAGCCCCAGCATTTT.